This T cell receptor beta chain was obtained from a study of blood T cell repertoires in COVID-19. Study in general: The samples span acute and convalescent COVID-19 from the United States, Italy and Spain. T cells, B-cell-depleted T cells, or PBMCs supplied cDNA or gDNA.

The junction had 5 bases not matched to a gene; V was cut back by 7 bases and J by 4 bases. CDR3 length equals 14 residues. Germline V gives CDR1 KGHDR, CDR2 SFDVKD. Authors' data handling: From reference gene primer amplification, estimates of nucleated cell counts were derived. Generated by immunoSEQ multiplex PCR, the TCRdb table keeps only in-frame clones and is missing some. That table gives V, J and clone size, and the DNA gave D and trimming. The sample has tens of thousands of clones; 88% are singletons. The sequencing input was peripheral blood. The chain joins TRBV24-1 to TRBJ2-2, with 7 bases fitting TRBD1. This receptor was taken from a human donor in a cohort sampled during active COVID-19. The CDR3 sequence: CATSKTGSTGELFF. The CDR3 nucleotides read TGTGCCACCAGCAAGACAGGGAGCACCGGGGAGCTGTTTTTT.